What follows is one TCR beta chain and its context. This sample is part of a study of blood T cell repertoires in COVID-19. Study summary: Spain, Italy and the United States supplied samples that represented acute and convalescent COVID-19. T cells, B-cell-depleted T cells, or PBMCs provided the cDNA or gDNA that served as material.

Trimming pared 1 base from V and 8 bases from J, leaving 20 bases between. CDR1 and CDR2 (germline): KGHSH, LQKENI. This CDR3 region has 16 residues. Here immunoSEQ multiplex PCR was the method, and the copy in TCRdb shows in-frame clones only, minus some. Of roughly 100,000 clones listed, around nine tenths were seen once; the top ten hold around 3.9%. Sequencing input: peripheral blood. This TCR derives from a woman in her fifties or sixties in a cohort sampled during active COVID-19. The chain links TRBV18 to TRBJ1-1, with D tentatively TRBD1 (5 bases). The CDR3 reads CASSPRDHLSAGEAFF. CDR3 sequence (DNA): TGTGCCAGCTCACCACGGGACCACCTATCGGCGGGGGAAGCTTTCTTT.